These T cell receptor beta chains were read from a single sample in a study of response to subunit inactivated influenza vaccine. TCRdb re-called the RT-PCR reads through MiXCR, storing one row per CDR3 protein. The sample gives about 540,000 distinct CDR3 sequences, approximately 15% of which show up once; 11% is in the top ten. The source material was PBMCs from blood, sampled less than 13 days after vaccination. Every receptor here comes from a man aged 50 or older who received an inactivated influenza vaccine. Both conserved end residues are part of each CDR3. Each record gives: V gene, clone size, D gene, J gene, CDR3 DNA, CDR3 protein. D genes are given only for firm matches. Expanded clones are given a class, and other clones once, few, many or no size at all.

TRBV7-8	few	TRBD2	TRBJ2-7	TGTGCCAGCAGCTTTACTAGCGGTGCCTACGAGCAGTACTTC	CASSFTSGAYEQYF
TRBV7-3	.	.	TRBJ2-2	TGTGCCAGCAGCCCAGCCGCCCCCGGGGAGCTGTTTTTT	CASSPAAPGELFF
TRBV29-1	.	TRBD1	TRBJ2-7	TGCAGCGTCGTCGGACAGGGGGCAGACGAGCAGTACTTC	CSVVGQGADEQYF
TRBV12-3/TRBV12-4	many	.	TRBJ1-1	TGTGCCAGCAGTTTAGCGGGCCCACGATCGTTT	CASSLAGPRSF
TRBV12-3/TRBV12-4	.	.	TRBJ1-5	TGTGCCAGCAGCCCTCTCAATCAGCCCCAGCATTTT	CASSPLNQPQHF
TRBV5-1	.	TRBD2	TRBJ2-3	TGCGCCAGCAGCGGCGGACTAGCGGGGGGGCAAGGTAGCACAGATACGCAGTATTTT	CASSGGLAGGQGSTDTQYF
TRBV6-5	.	.	TRBJ1-1	TGCCGGACAAGTCGAGGCACTGAAGCTTTCTTT	CRTSRGTEAFF
TRBV20-1	.	.	TRBJ2-1	TGCAGTGCTCGGATGGTAGCGGAGCAGTTCTTC	CSARMVAEQFF
TRBV5-1	.	.	TRBJ1-6	TGCGCCAGCAGCTTGAAGCTGAGCTTCTATAATTCACCCCTCCACTTT	CASSLKLSFYNSPLHF
TRBV12-3/TRBV12-4	.	.	TRBJ2-7	TGTGCCAGCAGGTTATCTTGGGGGGGCCCCGACGAGCAGTACTTC	CASRLSWGGPDEQYF
TRBV5-6	.	TRBD2	TRBJ2-7	TGTGCCAGCAGGCTAGCGGGAGAAACCTACGAGCAGTACTTC	CASRLAGETYEQYF
TRBV28	few	TRBD2	TRBJ2-5	TGTGCCAGCAAGACTAGCCTCCAAGAGACCCAGTACTTC	CASKTSLQETQYF
TRBV29-1	few	.	TRBJ2-7	TGCAGCGTTGAAAGCAGGGACGAGCAGTACTTC	CSVESRDEQYF
TRBV30	few	TRBD2	TRBJ2-1	TGTGCCCGAAATAGCGGGAGAGTCAATGAGCAGTTCTTC	CARNSGRVNEQFF
TRBV3-1	.	.	TRBJ2-4	TGTGCCAGCAGCTTAGGCGGGCAAAACATTCAGTACTTC	CASSLGGQNIQYF
TRBV20-1	few	.	TRBJ2-5	TGCAGTGCTAGAGATATTGGGCAGGAAGAGACCCAGTACTTC	CSARDIGQEETQYF
TRBV29-1	.	.	TRBJ2-1	TGCAGCGTGGGCGTTTTAGCGGACGAGCAGTTCTTC	CSVGVLADEQFF
TRBV12-3/TRBV12-4	.	TRBD1	TRBJ2-5	TGTGCCAGCAGTTTAGCGAACAGGGGGAAAGAGACCCAGTACTTC	CASSLANRGKETQYF
TRBV6-1	.	TRBD2	TRBJ2-3	TGTGCCAGCAGACCGGGACTAGCGGCCTTGTGGGGAGATACGCAGTATTTT	CASRPGLAALWGDTQYF
TRBV28	.	.	TRBJ2-7	TGTGCCAGACCATCCAGGGTAGCGGAGTTGTACGAGCAGTACTTC	CARPSRVAELYEQYF
TRBV6-1	.	TRBD1	TRBJ2-4	TGTGCCAGCAGTGACAGGGGGCGCGAGTTTAGAAACATTCAGTACTTC	CASSDRGREFRNIQYF
TRBV28	few	.	TRBJ2-7	TGTGCCAGCAGTTTGGGTGGGACTTTCTCCTACGAGCAGTACTTC	CASSLGGTFSYEQYF
TRBV4-2	few	.	TRBJ1-2	TGTGCCAGCAGCCAAGATGAGGTACGGACGGTCTATGGCTACACCTTC	CASSQDEVRTVYGYTF
TRBV11-2	many	.	TRBJ1-2	TGTGCCAGCAGCAAAGACACCCACTATGGCTACACCTTC	CASSKDTHYGYTF
TRBV7-2	many	.	TRBJ2-5	TGTGCCAGCAGCTTCTGGCAGGAAGAGACCCAGTACTTC	CASSFWQEETQYF
TRBV5-1	few	.	TRBJ2-1	TGCGCCAGCAGCGATCAGGGCTACAATGAGCAGTTCTTC	CASSDQGYNEQFF
TRBV9	few	TRBD1	TRBJ2-4	TGTGCCAGCAGCGCAGGGGGCTATGACATTCAGTACTTC	CASSAGGYDIQYF
TRBV24-1	few	.	TRBJ2-3	TGTGCCACCAGTGGACGGGTTCTCACAGATACGCAGTATTTT	CATSGRVLTDTQYF
TRBV14	few	TRBD2	TRBJ2-3	TGTGCCAGCAGCCAAGACCCCGGGACTACCACAGATACGCAGTATTTT	CASSQDPGTTTDTQYF
TRBV12-3/TRBV12-4	many	.	TRBJ2-3	TGTGCCAGCAGCCACCTTCCGGATACGCAGTATTTT	CASSHLPDTQYF
TRBV18	few	.	TRBJ1-1	TGTGCCAGCTCACCCATATGGACGGGGAACACTGAAGCTTTCTTT	CASSPIWTGNTEAFF
TRBV4-2	many	.	TRBJ2-7	TGTGCCAGCAGCCAAGAACGGTTGAGGGGGGGTAGGTCCTACGAGCAGTACTTC	CASSQERLRGGRSYEQYF
TRBV12-3/TRBV12-4	few	.	TRBJ1-2	TGTGCCAGCAGCATGCGGAGGGGTTGGGCTAACTATGGCTACACCTTC	CASSMRRGWANYGYTF
TRBV7-8	few	TRBD2	TRBJ2-2	TGTGCCAGCAGGATACTAGCGGGGGGGAACACCGGGGAGCTGTTTTTT	CASRILAGGNTGELFF
TRBV12-3/TRBV12-4	few	.	TRBJ1-2	TGTGCCAGCAGTGGCGCTGGGACACCACTTGTCTGGGCTTCTAACTATGGCTACACCTTC	CASSGAGTPLVWASNYGYTF
TRBV12-3/TRBV12-4	few	.	TRBJ1-1	TGTGCCAGCAGTCCCCCCCGGACAGACAGGACTGAAGCTTTCTTT	CASSPPRTDRTEAFF
TRBV11-2	.	.	TRBJ2-2	TGTGCCAGCAGCTTAGATATGTGGCGGCACACCGGGGAGCTGTTTTTT	CASSLDMWRHTGELFF
TRBV4-1	.	TRBD1	TRBJ1-5	TGCGCCAGCAGCCAGGCCCGGGACAGGCGTAATCAGCCCCAGCATTTT	CASSQARDRRNQPQHF
TRBV12-3/TRBV12-4	few	.	TRBJ2-2	TGTGCCAGCAGGTACTCAGAGACGAACACCGGGGAGCTGTTTTTT	CASRYSETNTGELFF
TRBV11-3	.	.	TRBJ2-1	TGTGCCAGCAGCCGCGCACAGGGAGGTCTGTTCTTC	CASSRAQGGLFF
TRBV10-3	few	.	TRBJ1-2	TGTGCCATCCTTTCGACAGCACCTAACTATGGCTACACCTTC	CAILSTAPNYGYTF
TRBV14	few	TRBD2	TRBJ2-3	TGTGCCAGCAGCCGACTAGCGGGAGTCACAGATACGCAGTATTTT	CASSRLAGVTDTQYF
TRBV7-9	few	TRBD1	TRBJ2-7	TGTGCCAGCAGCCCAGTCTGGGACAGGGGGCTCTACGAGCAGTACTTC	CASSPVWDRGLYEQYF
TRBV2	.	.	TRBJ2-2	TGTGCCAGCAGTGAAGTAGGGGCGAACACCGGGGAGCTGTTTTTT	CASSEVGANTGELFF
TRBV30	once	TRBD1	TRBJ2-3	TGTGCCTGGAGTAGTACTGGACAGGGCACAGATACGCAGTATTTT	CAWSSTGQGTDTQYF
TRBV7-8	.	.	TRBJ2-7	TGTGCCAGCAGCTTTCGGAAGGGCTACGAGCAGTACTTC	CASSFRKGYEQYF
TRBV11-2	few	.	TRBJ2-2	TGTGCCAGCAGCTTAGGCCTAGACTCCGGGGAGCTGTTTTTT	CASSLGLDSGELFF